This TCR beta chain comes out of a study of cytomegalovirus exposure and HLA in healthy donors. Germline V lookup: CDR1 LNHDA, CDR2 SQIVND (reference sequence). V dropped 2 bases and J dropped 2 bases, with 15 bases sitting between them. The CDR3 is 16 amino acids. 60 Vbeta and 13 Jbeta primers were used in PCR. Sequenced by immunoSEQ multiplex PCR; TCRdb stores in-frame clones only, minus some. The table shows 190,000 or so clones, with approximately 82% occurring only once. The sample comprised PBMCs. The source is a woman aged 45-65 years in good health and CMV-seropositive. J is TRBJ1-2 and V is TRBV19; D is perhaps TRBD1 (5 bases). The CDR3 sequence is CASSITGQGWNYGYTF. The DNA for the CDR3 is TGTGCCAGTAGTATAACGGGCCAGGGTTGGAACTATGGCTACACCTTC. Full variable domain (rest looked up from reference TRBV19 and TRBJ1-2): DGGITQSPKYLFRKEGQNVTLSCEQNLNHDAMYWYRQDPGQGLRLIYYSQIVNDFQKGDIAEGYSVSREKKESFPLTVTSAQKNPTAFYLCASSITGQGWNYGYTFGSGTRLTVV.